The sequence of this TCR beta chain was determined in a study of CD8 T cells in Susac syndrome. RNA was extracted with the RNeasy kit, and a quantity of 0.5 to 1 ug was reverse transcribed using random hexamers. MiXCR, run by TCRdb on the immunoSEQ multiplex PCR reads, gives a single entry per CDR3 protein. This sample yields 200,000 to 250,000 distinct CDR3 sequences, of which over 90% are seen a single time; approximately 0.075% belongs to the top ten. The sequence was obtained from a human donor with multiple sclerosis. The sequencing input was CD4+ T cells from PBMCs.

In DNA form, the CDR3 reads TGTGCCAGCCGGGGAGGGGAAGAGACCCAGTACTTC. It is translated as CASRGGEETQYF. The chain combines TRBV7-9 with TRBJ2-5, with TRBD2 matching over 7 bases. The germline gives CDR1 SEHNR, CDR2 FQNEAQ (reference sequence). The CDR3 has 12 amino acids. V dropped 8 bases and J dropped 3; count of bases not matched to a gene: 3. The complete variable domain, with remaining parts taken from reference TRBV7-9 and TRBJ2-5, reads DTGVSQNPRHKITKRGQNVTFRCDPISEHNRLYWYRQTLGQGPEFLTYFQNEAQLEKSRLLSDRFSAERPKGSFSTLEIQRTEQGDSAMYLCASRGGEETQYFGPGTRLLVL.